This TCR beta chain was captured in a study of blood T cell repertoires in COVID-19. Study overall: Spain, Italy and the United States supplied samples that represented acute and convalescent COVID-19. T cells, B-cell-depleted T cells, or PBMCs provided the cDNA or gDNA that served as material.

Original methodology: Amplification from reference gene primers served as the basis for estimated nucleated cell counts. TCRdb's table, derived via immunoSEQ multiplex PCR, lists solely in-frame clones and lacks some. The DNA gave D and trimming, while V, J and clone size come from that table. The sample has under 200,000 clones; roughly 80% are singletons. Study members were between about 18 and 100 years old and lived in 20 to 25 US regions. J gave up 4 bases and V 5 bases, and 3 bases lay outside the gene matches. This CDR3 is built from 13 residues. Germline V gene data show CDR1 as SNHLY and CDR2 as FYNNEI.

The sequenced sample consisted of PBMCs or T cells enriched from blood (not recorded which). V and J are TRBV2 and TRBJ2-5; 8 positions agree with TRBD1. This sequence originates from a woman aged 35 to 49 with acute COVID-19. CDR3 in amino acids: CASSLGQGETQYF. DNA for the CDR3: TGTGCCAGCAGTCTAGGACAGGGAGAGACCCAGTACTTC.